What follows describes a single T cell receptor beta chain. Antigen specificity is unknown. Quantitative barcoded 5'-RACE was used to prepare TCR beta libraries. TCRdb reanalysed the 5' RACE reads using MiXCR and keeps one entry per CDR3 protein. The table lists 75,000 to 95,000 distinct CDR3 sequences, approximately 8.9% of them singletons. The data originate from a study of CD8 T cells in ankylosing spondylitis. General observations from the study: Disease-associated clones were reportedly significantly overrepresented in matched ankylosing spondylitis synovial fluid. Relatively scarce in peripheral blood, disease-linked clones were CD8+. In synovial fluid and blood from reactive arthritis, some motif variants were previously reported. Seemingly distinctive of ankylosing spondylitis blood was a TCR beta motif formed by eight highly homologous variants.

Germline assignment: CDR1 SGDLS and CDR2 YYNGEE. The germline V and J ends were trimmed by 4 bases and 0 bases, with 17 bases remaining between them. This CDR3 contains 16 residues. The clonotype was recovered from a male donor with ankylosing spondylitis. Sequenced input: blood, either unsorted or a sorted T cell fraction (not recorded which). The genes are TRBV9 and TRBJ2-7; weak D call: TRBD2 (6 bases). As DNA, the CDR3 is TGTGCCAGCAGCCCCCGGCATGCGGGAAGCTCCTACGAGCAGTACTTC. As protein: CASSPRHAGSSYEQYF.